This TCR beta chain came from a study of blood T cell repertoires in COVID-19. The overall study: Spain, Italy and the United States supplied samples that represented acute and convalescent COVID-19.

This CDR3 has 14 residues. Germline CDR1 is SGHRS and CDR2 is YFSETQ. The V end lost 0 bases, the J end lost 1 base, and 6 bases lay between the germline ends. Study members were between roughly 18 and 100 years old and lived in 24 US regions. The study assigned cohorts using participant-reported clinical history. Before being deemed recovered, Cohort 3 donors had two negative PCRs, clearance, or symptom resolution. Sequenced by immunoSEQ multiplex PCR; TCRdb stores in-frame clones only, minus some. The profile shows about 220,000 clones, less than 90% of them singletons. The sample comprised PBMCs or T cells enriched from blood (not recorded which). The rearrangement uses TRBV5-1 and TRBJ2-3; D ambiguous. The receptor comes from a woman aged 25 to 39 who had recovered from COVID-19. The CDR3: CASSLEHRTDTQYF. The CDR3 bases are TGCGCCAGCAGCTTGGAACACCGCACAGATACGCAGTATTTT.